The T cell receptor (beta chain) described here comes from a study of cytomegalovirus exposure and HLA in healthy donors. Across the whole study: Early on, a data release was issued that held roughly 80 million unique TCRs from HLA-typed donors.

The PCR had 60 Vbeta and 13 Jbeta primers. Profiled with immunoSEQ multiplex PCR; TCRdb holds only in-frame clones, not every one. The repertoire consists of 25,000 to 30,000 clones, with around 64% occurring once and the leading ten covering 4% to 4.5%. Trimming pared 3 bases from V and 10 bases from J, leaving 15 bases between. Germline V gives CDR1 SGHTA, CDR2 FQGNSA. The CDR3 is 13 residues long. The receptor comes from a woman between 45 and 65 years old in good health and CMV-seronegative. J is TRBJ1-1 and V is TRBV7-2; D gene uncertain. Sequencing was done on a sample of PBMCs. The CDR3 is CASSFLGAKGAFF. DNA for the CDR3: TGTGCCAGCAGCTTCCTGGGAGCTAAGGGAGCTTTCTTT.